This record covers a single TCR beta chain. This entry belongs to a study of cytomegalovirus exposure and HLA in healthy donors. Primers: 60 Vbeta forward and 13 Jbeta reverse. Sequencing was performed with immunoSEQ multiplex PCR; in TCRdb, only in-frame clones are kept and a portion is missing. Its listing shows about 77,000 clones. The germline gives CDR1 GTSNPN, CDR2 SVGIG (reference sequence). Between the trimmed V and J ends, which lost 2 bases and 1 base, there was a span of 12 bases. This CDR3 region has 15 residues. The source of this sequence is a man aged 50 or older in good health and CMV-seropositive. The chain is built from TRBV30 and TRBJ1-3; D gene ambiguous. Sequencing was performed on PBMCs. The CDR3 nucleotides are TGTGCCTGGAGTCCACCTCGGGGATCTGGAAACACCATATATTTT. Protein product: CAWSPPRGSGNTIYF.